This is a list of T cell receptor beta chains from one sample in a study of identical twins. TCRdb ran MiXCR on the 5' RACE reads and lists one entry per CDR3 protein. Seen here are under 350,000 distinct CDR3 sequences, roughly 8.6% observed once, and the top ten hold under 7.5%. These same data were also listed under a study on yellow fever vaccine responses in identical twins.

What was sequenced was CD8+ T cells sorted from blood. The receptors were sampled from a woman in her late teens or twenties in good health. CDR3s leave out the opening cysteine and the closing phenylalanine or tryptophan. The order of the fields is J gene, clone size, V gene, CDR3 protein. The size entry is marked missing in some rows and otherwise reads once, few, many or a size class.

>TRBJ2-1|many|TRBV15
ATSLRGAGVSYNEQF
>TRBJ2-1|.|TRBV15
ATSSGLSSYNEQF
>TRBJ2-1|many|TRBV27
ASSTRPTGTGVPNEQF
>TRBJ2-2|.|TRBV4-3
ASSQDKWDTGELF
>TRBJ1-1|many|TRBV27
ASRQLMNTEAF
>TRBJ1-2|.|TRBV28
ASSLSRLLGYT
>TRBJ2-7|.|TRBV19
ASSIDGLAGVYEQY
>TRBJ2-5|few|TRBV12-5
ASGAGSEETQY
>TRBJ2-4|few|TRBV20-1
SARGTDKNIQY
>TRBJ2-6|.|TRBV27
ASSIYSGANVLT
>TRBJ2-3|.|TRBV23-1
ASSQSPGEGDTQY